This T cell receptor beta chain was found in a study of shared clonotypes between healthy human individuals. Findings of the study overall: Sequencing depth was a factor that was expected to affect clonotype sharing among donors. Sampling involved blood alone; tissue repertoires likely differ.

Turning to this clone: The antigen remains unidentified. Additional DNA sequences in this sample encode the identical CDR3.

Each subset's genomic DNA was shared equally among a number of immunoSEQ plates. Profiled with immunoSEQ multiplex PCR; TCRdb holds only in-frame clones, not every one. Among roughly 2.2 million clones listed, 85% to 95% were seen once. Looked up from germline, CDR1 is SGHVS and CDR2 is FQNEAQ. V was pared by 5 bases and J by 0 bases, with 11 bases between. This CDR3 comprises 15 residues. Sequencing was carried out using naive CD4+ T cells from PBMCs. Subset of the sample: CD45RA+ positively selected. The gene calls are TRBV7-8 and TRBJ1-3, with D perhaps TRBD1 (5 bases). The sequence was obtained from a man aged 18 to 35 in good health. Some clones in this sample may be carry-over from other donors' samples. The DNA of the CDR3 is TGTGCCAGCAGCCTTTCAGGGAGCTCTGGAAACACCATATATTTT. It encodes CASSLSGSSGNTIYF. Supplemented by reference TRBV7-8 and TRBJ1-3, the full variable domain reads GAGVSQSPRYKVAKRGQDVALRCDPISGHVSLFWYQQALGQGPEFLTYFQNEAQLDKSGLPSDRFFAERPEGSVSTLKIQRTQQEDSAVYLCASSLSGSSGNTIYFGEGSWLTVV.